The rows below give T cell receptor beta chains drawn from one sample of a study of identifying expanded T cells in peripheral blood. Assay used: immunoSEQ multiplex PCR; TCRdb lists only in-frame clones, some missing. The repertoire holds 90,000 or so clones, with about 86% as singletons. The sequenced sample was blood. All receptors come from a person aged 18 to 75 in good health. Each CDR3 is given with its conserved first and last residue. D genes are given only for firm matches. Only part of the rows carry a size: once, few, many, or a class if the clone is expanded.

j_call	d_call	v_call	clone_size	cdr3_nt	cdr3_aa
TRBJ1-1	NA	TRBV15	few	TGTGCCACCAGCCCTCCTCTAGGAAACACTGAAGCTTTCTTT	CATSPPLGNTEAFF
TRBJ2-6	NA	TRBV9	NA	TGTGCCAGCAGCGTACGGGCGGAAGGGGCCAACGTCCTGACTTTC	CASSVRAEGANVLTF
TRBJ2-3	NA	TRBV6-5	NA	TGTGCCAGCAGTTACCCTGGCAGACCAGATACGCAGTATTTT	CASSYPGRPDTQYF
TRBJ1-2	NA	TRBV18	NA	TGTGCCAGCTCGGGGGACTCCCTGCAATTAATTAACTATGGCTACACCTTC	CASSGDSLQLINYGYTF
TRBJ1-6	TRBD1	TRBV30	NA	TGTGCCTGGGACAGGGGGACAAGAAATTCACCCCTCCACTTT	CAWDRGTRNSPLHF
TRBJ1-5	TRBD1	TRBV10-1	NA	TGCGCCAGCAGGCCTTTCCGACAGGGTTGGGGATATAGCAATCAGCCCCAGCATTTT	CASRPFRQGWGYSNQPQHF
TRBJ1-1	NA	TRBV7-2	NA	TGTGCCAGCAGCCTAACGGGGGCACTGAACACTGAAGCTTTCTTT	CASSLTGALNTEAFF
TRBJ1-5	NA	TRBV18	NA	TGTGCCAGCTCAACGGGTGCTTCGGACCAGCCCCAGCATTTT	CASSTGASDQPQHF
TRBJ2-6	NA	TRBV7-6	NA	TGTGCCAGCAGCCCCCTCCCGCCAGTCTCTGGGGCCAACGTCCTGACTTTC	CASSPLPPVSGANVLTF
TRBJ1-2	NA	TRBV10-3	NA	TGTGCCATCAGTGAGTCCCCCCACTTACGGGATGGCTACACCTTC	CAISESPHLRDGYTF
TRBJ2-2	NA	TRBV6-5	NA	TGTGCCAGCAGTTACTCGATTGGGGGGACCGGGGAGCTGTTTTTT	CASSYSIGGTGELFF
TRBJ2-5	TRBD2	TRBV9	NA	TGTGCCAGCAGCGCCGGACTAGCGGGGGTTCAAGAGACCCAGTACTTC	CASSAGLAGVQETQYF
TRBJ1-1	NA	TRBV20-1	once	TGCAGTGCTATGGGGGGTGAAGCTTTCTTT	CSAMGGEAFF
TRBJ2-7	NA	TRBV4-3	NA	TGCGCCAGCAGCCAAGAGGTATCCAGGGGATACTACGAGCAGTACTTC	CASSQEVSRGYYEQYF
TRBJ1-2	NA	TRBV10-3	NA	TGTGCCTCCCTGGGGGGTTTATCGTATGGCTACACCTTC	CASLGGLSYGYTF
TRBJ2-6	NA	TRBV6-5	NA	TGTGCCAGCAGTTATTTTCGCTCTGGGGCCAACGTCCTGACTTTC	CASSYFRSGANVLTF
TRBJ1-5	NA	TRBV29-1	once	TGCAGCGTTGAATCACAGGTAAGAGGTCAGCCCCAGCATTTT	CSVESQVRGQPQHF
TRBJ2-3	TRBD1	TRBV10-3	NA	TGTGCCATCAAACAGGGGGCGGCAGATACGCAGTATTTT	CAIKQGAADTQYF
TRBJ2-1	NA	TRBV13	NA	TGTGCCAGCAGCCGCCCCGCGGCCTACAATGAGCAGTTCTTC	CASSRPAAYNEQFF
TRBJ2-7	TRBD1	TRBV5-1	NA	TGCGCCAGCAGCTACCGGGACAGGTTATCCTACGAGCAGTACTTC	CASSYRDRLSYEQYF
TRBJ2-5	TRBD1	TRBV11-2	NA	TGTGCCAGCAGATATGGGACAGGGGGCTCCTTACGGCAAGAGACCCAGTACTTC	CASRYGTGGSLRQETQYF
TRBJ1-6	TRBD1	TRBV7-9	once	TGTGCCAGCAGCTACCAACAGGGGTTCTCCGTTAGTTCACCCCTCCACTTT	CASSYQQGFSVSSPLHF
TRBJ1-1	TRBD1	TRBV25-1	NA	TGTGCCAGCAAAGGGGAGGGGGCGTCGAACACTGAAGCTTTCTTT	CASKGEGASNTEAFF
TRBJ2-3	NA	TRBV7-8	NA	TGTGCCAGCAGCTTAGAAGGCAGCCGCACAGATACGCAGTATTTT	CASSLEGSRTDTQYF
TRBJ1-2	NA	TRBV7-9	NA	TGTGCCAGCAGTTCTGCGGACGGAAAGATTAACTATGGCTACACCTTC	CASSSADGKINYGYTF
TRBJ2-7	NA	TRBV5-1	NA	TGCGCCAGCCGGCCTGGGTGGGAGTCCGAGCAGTACTTC	CASRPGWESEQYF